This TCR beta chain stems from a study of cytomegalovirus exposure and HLA in healthy donors. PCR primers comprised 60 Vbeta and 13 Jbeta primers. Using immunoSEQ multiplex PCR, the repertoire was profiled, and TCRdb retains in-frame clones only, with some absent. In the table there are 100,000 to 150,000 clones, about four fifths of which are singletons. Germline loops: CDR1 MDHEN, CDR2 SYDVKM. The CDR3 has 14 amino acids. V lost 6 bases to trimming and J lost 7 bases; unmatched junction nucleotides: 6. Though probably carrying unrecorded immune exposures, donors were nominally healthy at sampling. The TCR comes from a woman between 40 and 55 years old in good health and CMV-seropositive. The specimen was PBMCs. This chain links TRBV28 with TRBJ2-4; 10 bases map to TRBD2. Written as DNA, the CDR3 is TGTGCCAGCAGGGGGACTAGCGCATTGAACATTCAGTACTTC. This translates into CASRGTSALNIQYF.